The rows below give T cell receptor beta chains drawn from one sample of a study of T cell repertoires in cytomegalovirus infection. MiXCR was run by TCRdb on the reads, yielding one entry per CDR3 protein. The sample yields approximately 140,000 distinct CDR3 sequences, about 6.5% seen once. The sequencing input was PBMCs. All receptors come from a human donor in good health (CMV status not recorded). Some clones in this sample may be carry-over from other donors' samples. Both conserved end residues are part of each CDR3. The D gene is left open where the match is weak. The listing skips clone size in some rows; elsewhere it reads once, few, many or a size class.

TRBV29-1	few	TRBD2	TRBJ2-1	CSVSSGGYNEQFF	TGCAGCGTTTCTAGCGGAGGTTACAATGAGCAGTTCTTC
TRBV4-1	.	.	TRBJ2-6	CASSQDQSSGANVLTF	TGTGCCAGCAGCCAAGATCAAAGCTCTGGGGCCAACGTCCTGACTTTC
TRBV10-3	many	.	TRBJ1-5	CAISESSGAGQPQHF	TGTGCCATCAGTGAGTCGTCCGGGGCCGGGCAGCCCCAGCATTTT
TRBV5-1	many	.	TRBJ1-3	CASSLNRASSGNTIYF	TGCGCCAGCAGCTTGAACAGGGCGTCCTCTGGAAACACCATATATTTT
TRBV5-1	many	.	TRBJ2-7	CASSQANGPYEQYF	TGCGCCAGCAGCCAGGCAAACGGCCCGTACGAGCAGTACTTC
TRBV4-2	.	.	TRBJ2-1	CASSQPATREQFF	TGTGCCAGCAGCCAACCCGCCACTCGAGAGCAGTTCTTC
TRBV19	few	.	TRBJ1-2	CASSRGSDYGYTF	TGTGCCAGTAGTAGAGGATCAGACTATGGCTACACCTTC
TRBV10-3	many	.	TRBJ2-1	CAILAVGSSYNEQFF	TGTGCCATCCTGGCGGTGGGAAGCTCCTACAATGAGCAGTTCTTC
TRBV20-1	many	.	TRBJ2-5	CSARERWGRETQYF	TGCAGTGCTAGAGAACGTTGGGGTAGAGAGACCCAGTACTTC
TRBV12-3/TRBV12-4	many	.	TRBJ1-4	CASSETGMVEKLFF	TGTGCCAGCAGTGAGACGGGGATGGTTGAAAAACTGTTTTTT
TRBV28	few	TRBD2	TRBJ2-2	CASSYETGLAGGPLRGGELFF	TGTGCCAGCAGTTATGAAACGGGACTAGCGGGGGGGCCGTTAAGAGGCGGGGAGCTGTTTTTT
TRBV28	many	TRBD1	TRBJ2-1	CASSSLDRVRGNEQFF	TGTGCCAGCAGTTCCCTGGACAGGGTGAGGGGTAATGAGCAGTTCTTC
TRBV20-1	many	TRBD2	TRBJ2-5	CSAPLAGRQETQYF	TGCAGTGCACCACTAGCGGGGCGGCAAGAGACCCAGTACTTC
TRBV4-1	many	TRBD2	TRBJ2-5	CASSPVAGGQQTQYF	TGCGCCAGCAGCCCAGTGGCGGGGGGTCAACAGACCCAGTACTTC
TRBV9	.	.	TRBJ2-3	CASSEGNLLTDTQYF	TGTGCCAGCAGCGAAGGTAACTTACTCACAGATACGCAGTATTTT
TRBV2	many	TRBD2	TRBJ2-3	CASSRGLTSPGSDTQYF	TGTGCCAGCAGCCGGGGCCTGACTAGCCCAGGGTCGGATACGCAGTATTTT
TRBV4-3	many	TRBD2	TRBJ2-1	CASSQDLLGLAGNEQFF	TGCGCCAGCAGCCAAGATCTTCTTGGACTAGCGGGCAATGAGCAGTTCTTC
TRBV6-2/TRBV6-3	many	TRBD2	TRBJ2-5	CASSYGGLAGGRQETQYF	TGTGCCAGCAGTTACGGGGGACTAGCGGGGGGCCGCCAAGAGACCCAGTACTTC
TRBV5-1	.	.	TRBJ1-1	CASSLVVSSNTEAFF	TGCGCCAGCAGCTTGGTAGTCAGTTCGAACACTGAAGCTTTCTTT
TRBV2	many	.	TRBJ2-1	CASSDAYSINEQFF	TGTGCCAGCAGTGATGCGTACTCCATCAATGAGCAGTTCTTC
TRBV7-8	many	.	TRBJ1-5	CASSVQGWGNQPQHF	TGTGCCAGCAGCGTACAGGGTTGGGGCAATCAGCCCCAGCATTTT
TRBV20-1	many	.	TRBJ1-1	CSARPGFAEAFF	TGCAGTGCTAGACCGGGGTTCGCTGAAGCTTTCTTT
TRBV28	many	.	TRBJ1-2	CASSQARVGGYGYTF	TGTGCCAGCAGCCAAGCCAGGGTCGGTGGCTATGGCTACACCTTC
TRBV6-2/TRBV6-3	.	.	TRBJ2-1	CASSDLADEQFF	TGTGCCAGCAGTGACCTAGCCGATGAGCAGTTCTTC
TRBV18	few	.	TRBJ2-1	CASSPTRVRRFF	TGTGCCAGCTCACCCACCAGGGTTAGGCGGTTCTTC
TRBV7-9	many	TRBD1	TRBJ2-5	CASSLDPLTGGDQETQYF	TGTGCCAGCAGCTTAGACCCTCTGACAGGGGGGGACCAAGAGACCCAGTACTTC
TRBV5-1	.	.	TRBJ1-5	CASSLDASPDQPQHF	TGCGCCAGCAGCTTGGACGCGTCTCCGGACCAGCCCCAGCATTTT
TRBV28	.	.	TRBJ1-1	CASNLGGGRLEAFF	TGTGCCAGCAACCTAGGGGGGGGCCGCCTTGAAGCTTTCTTT
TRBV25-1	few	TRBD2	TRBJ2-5	CASSDTAGGSPQETQYF	TGTGCCAGCAGTGACACAGCGGGGGGTTCCCCCCAAGAGACCCAGTACTTC
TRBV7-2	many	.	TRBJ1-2	CASSLRGGDKPKPNYGYTF	TGTGCCAGCAGCTTAAGGGGGGGGGACAAACCAAAACCTAACTATGGCTACACCTTC
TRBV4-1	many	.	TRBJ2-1	CASSHPRGWSYNEQFF	TGCGCCAGCAGCCATCCCCGCGGGTGGTCGTACAATGAGCAGTTCTTC
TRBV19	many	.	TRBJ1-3	CASTSGTRNTIYF	TGTGCCAGTACCTCCGGGACCCGAAACACCATATATTTT
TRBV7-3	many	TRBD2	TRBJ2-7	CASSLFVGGDRYEQYF	TGTGCCAGCAGCCTCTTTGTCGGGGGGGATCGCTACGAGCAGTACTTC
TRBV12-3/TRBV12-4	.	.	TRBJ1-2	CASSSRGGFRYGYTF	TGTGCCAGCAGTTCGCGGGGGGGGTTTCGATATGGCTACACCTTC
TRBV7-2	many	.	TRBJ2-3	CASRKGAKQPSTDTQYF	TGTGCCAGCAGAAAAGGGGCCAAGCAGCCGAGCACAGATACGCAGTATTTT
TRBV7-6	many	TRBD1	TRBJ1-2	CASSPGQGLGGYTF	TGTGCCAGCAGCCCGGGACAGGGACTAGGTGGCTACACCTTC
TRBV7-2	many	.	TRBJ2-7	CASSPQGGEQYF	TGTGCCAGCAGCCCCCAAGGGGGAGAGCAGTACTTC
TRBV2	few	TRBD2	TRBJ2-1	CASSALAGYNEQFF	TGTGCCAGCAGTGCACTAGCGGGTTACAATGAGCAGTTCTTC
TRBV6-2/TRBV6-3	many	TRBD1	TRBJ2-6	CASSYSTGRVSGANVLTF	TGTGCCAGCAGTTACTCGACAGGGAGAGTGTCTGGGGCCAACGTCCTGACTTTC
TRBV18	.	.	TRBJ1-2	CASSPPRRELYTF	TGTGCCAGCTCACCACCAAGGAGGGAACTCTACACCTTC
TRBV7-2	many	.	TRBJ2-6	CASSPSKVGVLTF	TGTGCCAGCAGCCCCTCTAAGGTGGGCGTCCTGACTTTC